Here is one TCR beta chain with its context. Antigen specificity is unknown. The data were taken from a study of T cells in localized non-small cell lung cancer. Study conclusions and caveats: Measurement of T cell clonality placed uninvolved adjacent lung highest, above the level in tumor. The study linked higher blood T cell density to longer overall survival. Turning up in adjacent lung were a median approximately 57 of the top 100 tumor clones.

Some clones are missing from TCRdb's copy, which holds only in-frame ones; the method was immunoSEQ multiplex PCR. This sample yields 40,000 to 65,000 clones, of which roughly 83% are seen a single time; about a sixth belongs to the top ten. Germline trimming cut 1 base from V and 2 bases from J; bases unmatched to any gene: 7. Looked up from germline, CDR1 is SGHNT and CDR2 is YYREEE (reference sequence). The CDR3 runs 16 residues. The sequences come from peripheral blood mononuclear cells, collected before any cancer treatment. This sequence originates from a man aged 35-75 years with stage III lung adenocarcinoma. The chain couples TRBV5-4 to TRBJ2-3; 7 bases are shared with TRBD1. CDR3 bases: TGTGCCAGCAGCTTGAAGTACAGGGGATCCACAGATACGCAGTATTTT. Its translation: CASSLKYRGSTDTQYF.